This T cell receptor beta chain originates from a study of CD4 T cell repertoires in COVID-19. In the case of this clone: The antigen remains undetermined.

Findings of the study overall: Some SARS-CoV-2 clonotypes, between about 6.5 and 25%, recurred in SARS-CoV and/or HKU1 cultures. Two or all three memory subsets shared several highly expanded SARS-CoV-2-reactive clonotypes.

The germline V gene has CDR1 SGHTA and CDR2 FQGNSA. This CDR3 is 16 amino acids long. V was shortened by 5 bases and J by 1 base, with 18 bases between the two germline ends. The method was immunoSEQ multiplex PCR; TCRdb's version includes in-frame clones alone and lacks a portion of them. This table holds over 20,000 clones, more than 75% found once. These memory T cells were uncultured and sequenced directly after ex vivo isolation. Here the sequenced sample was central memory CD4+ T cells from blood, taken before the COVID-19 pandemic. This chain connects TRBV7-2 to TRBJ2-7; tentatively, D is TRBD1 (6 bases). This clonotype was obtained from a human donor who had COVID-19. The CDR3 region has the DNA TGTGCCAGCAGCCCCTTCACAGGGCTCGGGTCCTACGAGCAGTACTTC. Encoded protein: CASSPFTGLGSYEQYF.